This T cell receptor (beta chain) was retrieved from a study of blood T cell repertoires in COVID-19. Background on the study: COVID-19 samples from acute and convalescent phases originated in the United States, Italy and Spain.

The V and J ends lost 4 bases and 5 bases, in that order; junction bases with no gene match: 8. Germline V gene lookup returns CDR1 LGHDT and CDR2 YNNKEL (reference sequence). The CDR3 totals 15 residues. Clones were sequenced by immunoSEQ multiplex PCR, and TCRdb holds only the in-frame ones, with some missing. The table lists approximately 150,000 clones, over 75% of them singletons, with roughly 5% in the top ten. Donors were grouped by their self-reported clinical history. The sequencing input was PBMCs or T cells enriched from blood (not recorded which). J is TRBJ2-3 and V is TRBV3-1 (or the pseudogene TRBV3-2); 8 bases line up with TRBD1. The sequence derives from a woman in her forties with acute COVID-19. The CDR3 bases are TGTGCCAGCAGCCTGCTCAGGGGGCCTGTAGATACGCAGTATTTT. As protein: CASSLLRGPVDTQYF.